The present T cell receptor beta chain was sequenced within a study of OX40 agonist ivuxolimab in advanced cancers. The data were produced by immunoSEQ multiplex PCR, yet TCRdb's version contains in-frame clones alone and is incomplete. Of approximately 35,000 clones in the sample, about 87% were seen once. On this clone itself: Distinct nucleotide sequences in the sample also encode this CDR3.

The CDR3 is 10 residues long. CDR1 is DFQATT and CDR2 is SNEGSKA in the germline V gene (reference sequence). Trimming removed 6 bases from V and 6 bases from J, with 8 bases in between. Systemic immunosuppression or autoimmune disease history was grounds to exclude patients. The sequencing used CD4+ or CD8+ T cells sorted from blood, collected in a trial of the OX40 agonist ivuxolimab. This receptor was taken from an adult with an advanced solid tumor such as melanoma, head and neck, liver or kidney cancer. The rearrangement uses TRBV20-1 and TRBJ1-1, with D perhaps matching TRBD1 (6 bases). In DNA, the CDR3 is TGCAGTGCGGGGGGGCCTGAAGCTTTCTTT. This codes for CSAGGPEAFF.